This T cell receptor (beta chain) came from a study of cytotoxic CD8 clonotypes in ibrutinib-treated CLL. General study points: Samples from sustained-remission and progressing patients were taken at different times.

This CDR3 has 13 residues. The V gene lost 3 bases and the J gene lost 6 bases, with 9 bases spanning the gap. Per germline, CDR1 KGHSH and CDR2 LQKENI. About this clone: Its antigen is not known.

Investigators sought sequencing depths of between 1 in 200,000 and 1 in 1 million T cells. TCRdb keeps only in-frame clones here, not all; method: immunoSEQ multiplex PCR. The data show about 130,000 clones, about 75% seen once. The V and J genes are TRBV18 and TRBJ1-5; TRBD1 is a possible D gene (5 bases). The specimen comprised PBMCs, sampled after 24 months of ibrutinib treatment. The sequence was obtained from a human donor with chronic lymphocytic leukemia. The CDR3 nucleotides read TGTGCCAGCTCACCGGGAGGGGCTCAGCCCCAGCATTTT. Translation gives CASSPGGAQPQHF.